This T cell receptor beta chain was sequenced in a study of regulatory T cells in long-lasting Graves disease. Overall study context: Persistence in Graves' disease denoted antithyroid drug use beyond 5 years alongside positive TSH receptor antibodies.

The table lists this clonotype with many counts. What it recognizes is unknown. The TCR beta library used iRepertoire HTBI primers with Arm-PCR amplification of CDR3. MiXCR, applied by TCRdb to the multiplex PCR reads, yields one record per CDR3 protein. This sample carries more than 350,000 distinct CDR3 sequences, 21% of them seen once, and the ten largest clones take over 11%. Time point here: persistent/refractory GD, antithyroid drugs over 5 years with positive TRAb. Extracted RNA from PBMCs served as the source of the TCR library. Overall study results and limits: Thyroid tissue was not studied; only peripheral blood was. TCR diversity was lower in persistent Graves' patients than in newly diagnosed ones.

V was trimmed by 2 bases and J by 3 bases, leaving 5 bases between them. Looked up from germline, CDR1 is SGDLS and CDR2 is YYNGEE. The CDR3 spans 13 residues. V gene TRBV9 combines with J gene TRBJ2-2, with no clear D. Specimen: peripheral blood mononuclear cells (PBMCs), collected when the disease was refractory, from a patient treated with antithyroid drugs. This TCR derives from a female donor with Graves disease. DNA for the CDR3: TGTGCCAGCAGCGTGTCTTACACCGGGGAGCTGTTTTTT. Encoded protein: CASSVSYTGELFF.